Following are 25 T cell receptor beta chains from one sample sequenced in a study of blood T cells in healthy people across ages (dated by TCRdb to between 2014 and 2017). Libraries came from 5' RACE. Sequenced using an Illumina HiSeq 2500. A second PCR of 7 to 11 cycles was performed with a sample-barcoded 5' primer and a J-beta primer mix. TCRdb handled the public reads itself, with Q25 trimming in fastp and clone calling in MiXCR, and kept productive beta chains. For every CDR3 protein sequence, its rows merge into one entry that carries the most common genes and DNA. For this sample there are some 760,000 distinct CDR3 sequences; 25% appear just once. The ten top clones hold approximately 3.7% of the sample. These data are also associated with another study on T cells of mothers and their children.

Sequenced material: blood. These receptors were collected from a boy between 10 and 17 years old in good health.

This clonotype was counted a single time. This chain joins TRBV29-1 and TRBJ2-4; D tentatively fits TRBD1 or TRBD2 (5 bases each). The germline V and J ends were trimmed by 7 bases and 6 bases, with 19 bases remaining between them. The CDR3 runs to 14 residues. In germline, CDR1 is SQVTM, CDR2 ANQGSEA. The CDR3 sequence is CSASDGGGGNIQYF. The CDR3 bases are TGCAGCGCCTCAGATGGTGGGGGTGGAAACATTCAGTACTTC.

The chain combines TRBV7-2 with TRBJ2-7; D possibly matches TRBD1 or TRBD2 (5 bases each). Germline V gives CDR1 SGHTA, CDR2 FQGNSA. The CDR3 is made up of 14 amino acids. Deletions cut 5 bases from V and 4 bases from J, with 15 bases between. CDR3 in amino acids: CASSQGSGPYEQYF. For the CDR3, the DNA is TGTGCCAGCAGCCAGGGATCGGGGCCATACGAGCAGTACTTC.

This clonotype has a handful of counts. The chain has TRBV7-8 and TRBJ1-2; TRBD1 matches at 7 bases. V was clipped by 3 bases and J by 6 bases; unmatched bases: 7. The CDR3 runs to 14 residues. From germline, CDR1 is SGHVS and CDR2 FQNEAQ. The CDR3 region is CASSFTGERDGYTF. CDR3 coding DNA: TGTGCCAGCAGCTTTACAGGGGAAAGGGATGGCTACACCTTC.

This clonotype was counted a few times. The chain has TRBV4-3 and TRBJ2-5; 9 bases are a match to TRBD1. CDR1 LGHNA and CDR2 YSLEER come from the germline V gene. CDR3 size: 17 residues. V was clipped by 0 bases and J by 5 bases; unmatched bases: 10. The CDR3 DNA reads as TGCGCCAGCAGCCAAGATTTCCCACAGGGGGCATGGGAGACCCAGTACTTC. This translates into CASSQDFPQGAWETQYF.

This clonotype was seen more than once but under ten times. The rearrangement links TRBV18 to TRBJ2-3; 7 bases align to TRBD2. In germline, CDR1 is KGHSH, CDR2 LQKENI. The CDR3 is 14 residues long. Trimming cost V 3 bases and J 4 bases; bases outside gene matches: 4. The CDR3 is CASSPGGRADTQYF. CDR3 bases: TGTGCCAGCTCACCGGGAGGGCGCGCAGATACGCAGTATTTT. The variable domain in full, completed from reference TRBV18 and TRBJ2-3, reads NAGVMQNPRHLVRRRGQEARLRCSPMKGHSHVYWYRQLPEEGLKFMVYLQKENIIDESGMPKERFSAEFPKEGPSILRIQQVVRGDSAAYFCASSPGGRADTQYFGPGTRLTVL.

The V gene is TRBV6-2 or TRBV6-3, the J gene TRBJ1-1; D is undetermined. The CDR3 extends over 16 amino acids. V lost 0 bases to trimming and J lost 0 bases, with 11 bases between them. Germline assignment: CDR1 MNHEY and CDR2 SVGEGT. The CDR3 DNA sequence: TGTGCCAGCAGTTACTCGGGATGGCAAATGAACACTGAAGCTTTCTTT. This gives the protein CASSYSGWQMNTEAFF.

This clonotype was recorded a few times. The chain recombines TRBV24-1 with TRBJ2-5; no clear D gene. CDR1 and CDR2 from the germline V gene are KGHDR and SFDVKD. V was shortened by 2 bases and J by 2 bases, with 11 bases between the two germline ends. This CDR3 spans 15 amino acids. CDR3 sequence reads: CATSDWLHGQETQYF. The CDR3 nucleotides read TGTGCCACCAGTGATTGGCTACACGGACAAGAGACCCAGTACTTC.

The genes are TRBV7-3 and TRBJ1-1; D unclear. The CDR3 totals 15 residues. Germline CDR1 and CDR2: SGHTA and FQGTGA. The germline V and J ends were trimmed by 5 bases and 2 bases, with 15 bases remaining between them. CDR3 amino acids: CASSPKAGRNTEAFF. The CDR3 bases are TGTGCCAGCAGCCCAAAAGCGGGCAGAAACACTGAAGCTTTCTTT.

This clonotype was detected only a few times. The V gene is TRBV4-3, the J gene TRBJ2-1; D remains ambiguous. The CDR3 contains 13 residues. Deletions cut 0 bases from V and 10 bases from J, with 10 bases between. From germline, CDR1 is LGHNA and CDR2 YSLEER. CDR3 coding DNA: TGCGCCAGCAGCCAAGACGATAGTGAGGAGCAGTTCTTC. As protein: CASSQDDSEEQFF.

This clonotype was picked up a small number of times. The chain is built from TRBV5-6 and TRBJ2-1; D assignment may be TRBD1 or TRBD2 (5 bases each). Germline V gene sequence: CDR1 SGHDT, CDR2 YYEEEE. The CDR3 length is 15 residues. V was clipped by 4 bases and J by 2 bases, with 13 bases between them. The DNA for the CDR3 is TGTGCCAGCAGCAAACCGGGGCCGGCCTACAATGAGCAGTTCTTC. It yields the protein CASSKPGPAYNEQFF.

This clonotype has a handful of counts. This rearrangement joins TRBV6-5 to TRBJ2-5; 11 bases align to TRBD2. The CDR3 totals 20 residues. Germline V gives CDR1 MNHEY, CDR2 SVGAGI. J gave up 2 bases and V 0 bases, and 14 bases lay outside the gene matches. This CDR3 is CASSYSYSGVAGGQQETQYF. The CDR3 region has the DNA TGTGCCAGCAGTTACTCGTACAGTGGGGTAGCGGGGGGGCAGCAAGAGACCCAGTACTTC.

CDR3 in DNA: TGTGCCAGCATCCCCGGATCAGGGCTTAGAGATACGCAGTATTTT. Residues: CASIPGSGLRDTQYF. The chain is built from TRBV6-2 or TRBV6-3 and TRBJ2-3, with a possible D match to TRBD1 (5 bases). Per the germline V gene, CDR1 is MNHEY and CDR2 is SVGEGT. The CDR3 is 15 amino acids. V lost 7 bases and J lost 5, with 19 bases in between.

The CDR3 protein is CSASSGVGEKLFF. CDR3 DNA sequence: TGCAGTGCTAGCAGCGGGGTTGGTGAAAAACTGTTTTTT. The J gene is TRBJ1-4, the V gene TRBV20-1; D is unresolved. The ends were cut back, 3 bases at V and 7 bases at J, with 12 bases in the middle. Germline-derived CDR1 and CDR2 are DFQATT and SNEGSKA (reference sequence). This CDR3 region has 13 residues.

V and J are TRBV7-9 and TRBJ2-5, with a weak D call TRBD2 (5 bases). The DNA matches TRBJ2-1 better at its end, which makes the J call doubtful. The length of the CDR3 is 15 residues. The V gene's germline CDR1 is SEHNR and CDR2 FQNEAQ (reference sequence). The CDR3 DNA reads TGTGCCAGCAGCTTGGTTGGTAGCGCCCACAATGAGCAGTTCTTC. It translates to CASSLVGSAHNEQFF.

This chain links TRBV20-1 with TRBJ2-1; the D gene is possibly TRBD1 (6 bases). In germline, CDR1 is DFQATT, CDR2 SNEGSKA (reference sequence). V lost 3 bases and J lost 5, with 20 bases in between. CDR3 length equals 16 residues. CDR3: CSARDPQGSTHNEQFF. CDR3 DNA sequence: TGCAGTGCTAGGGATCCGCAGGGGAGTACCCACAATGAGCAGTTCTTC.

This clonotype was found once. The J gene is TRBJ1-1, the V gene TRBV5-5; D call uncertain. There are 15 residues in the CDR3. V lost 0 bases, J lost 3 bases, and 12 bases lay in between. Per the germline V gene, CDR1 is SGHKS and CDR2 is YYEKEE (reference sequence). CDR3 protein: CASSLDSGPYTEAFF. The CDR3 DNA follows: TGTGCCAGCAGCTTGGACAGTGGGCCGTACACTGAAGCTTTCTTT.

In the case of this clonotype: An end of the junction does not agree with germline; a read error may underlie this. V is TRBV7-9 and J is TRBJ2-1; possible D gene TRBD2, 6 bases. This CDR3 contains 15 residues. Per the germline V gene, CDR1 is SEHNR and CDR2 is FQNEAQ (reference sequence). The CDR3 reads CANSLLGGAYNEQFF. CDR3 sequence (DNA): TGTGCCAACAGCTTATTGGGGGGTGCCTACAATGAGCAGTTCTTC.

A few counts support this clonotype. The chain links TRBV4-3 to TRBJ1-1; no clear D. This CDR3 comprises 16 residues. CDR1 and CDR2 (germline): LGHNA, YSLEER. Deletions cut 2 bases from V and 1 base from J, with 14 bases between. This CDR3 reads CASSQRHITENTEAFF. The CDR3 DNA reads TGCGCCAGCAGCCAACGACATATTACCGAGAACACTGAAGCTTTCTTT.

The rearrangement links TRBV6-6 to TRBJ1-5; the match to TRBD1 covers 10 bases. CDR3 length: 15 residues. CDR1 and CDR2 (germline): MNHNY, SVGAGI (reference sequence). V trimming: 5 bases; J trimming: 5 bases; junction bases outside the gene matches: 6. The CDR3 DNA is TGTGCCAGCAGTCCCGGACAGGGGGGAGATCAGCCCCAGCATTTT. This encodes CASSPGQGGDQPQHF.

This clonotype was seen a handful of times. The rearrangement links TRBV29-1 to TRBJ1-2, with D perhaps matching TRBD1 (5 bases). This CDR3 spans 13 amino acids. CDR1 is SQVTM, CDR2 ANQGSEA, per germline. V dropped 4 bases and J dropped 0 bases, with 9 bases sitting between them. The CDR3 is CSVGQGTNYGYTF. In DNA, the CDR3 is TGCAGCGTTGGGCAGGGTACTAACTATGGCTACACCTTC.

This clonotype turned up a few times. The junction shows a germline mismatch at one end, possibly a read error. V and J are TRBV9 and TRBJ2-2; TRBD1 matches 10 bases. Germline lookup yields CDR1 SGDLS and CDR2 YYNGEE. This CDR3 is 16 amino acids long. Written as DNA, the CDR3 is TGTGCCAGCAGTGACGTCCCGGGACAGGGGACCGTGGAGCTGTTTTTT. Its translation is CASSDVPGQGTVELFF.

The gene calls are TRBV4-3 and TRBJ2-7, with 7 bases fitting TRBD1. This CDR3 spans 17 amino acids. Germline lookup yields CDR1 LGHNA and CDR2 YSLEER. Trimming at V came to 0 bases and at J to 2 bases, leaving 10 bases not matched to a gene. The CDR3 loop is CASSQEGRQGGTYEQYF. CDR3 sequence (DNA): TGCGCCAGCAGCCAAGAAGGACGACAGGGTGGAACCTACGAGCAGTACTTC.

A few counts support this clonotype. V and J are TRBV7-9 and TRBJ2-6; D might be TRBD1 (5 bases). Trimming shortened V by 5 bases and J by 0 bases, and 23 bases separated the two germline ends. Looked up from germline, CDR1 is SEHNR and CDR2 is FQNEAQ (reference sequence). The CDR3 loop spans 20 amino acids. The CDR3 sequence is CASSTMGPGPPLSGANVLTF. CDR3 sequence (DNA): TGTGCCAGCAGCACAATGGGCCCAGGGCCTCCTCTCTCTGGGGCCAACGTCCTGACTTTC.

The chain combines TRBV28 with TRBJ2-7; the match to TRBD1 covers 12 bases. Gene TRBJ2-1 matches the end of the DNA better, so the J call may be wrong. The CDR3 runs 16 residues. The germline V gene encodes CDR1 MDHEN and CDR2 SYDVKM. The CDR3 region has the DNA TGTGCCAGCAGTTCCCCAGGGGACAGGGGGCTCAATGAGCAGTTCTTC. Translated, it gives CASSSPGDRGLNEQFF.

The rearrangement joins TRBV20-1 to TRBJ2-7; 7 bases agree with TRBD1. Looked up from germline, CDR1 is DFQATT and CDR2 is SNEGSKA (reference sequence). V shed 6 bases, J shed 1 base, and the junction held 6 bases outside the gene matches. The CDR3 consists of 13 residues. CDR3 protein: CSAQRQGSYEQYF. The CDR3 DNA follows: TGCAGTGCCCAGCGACAGGGTTCCTACGAGCAGTACTTC.